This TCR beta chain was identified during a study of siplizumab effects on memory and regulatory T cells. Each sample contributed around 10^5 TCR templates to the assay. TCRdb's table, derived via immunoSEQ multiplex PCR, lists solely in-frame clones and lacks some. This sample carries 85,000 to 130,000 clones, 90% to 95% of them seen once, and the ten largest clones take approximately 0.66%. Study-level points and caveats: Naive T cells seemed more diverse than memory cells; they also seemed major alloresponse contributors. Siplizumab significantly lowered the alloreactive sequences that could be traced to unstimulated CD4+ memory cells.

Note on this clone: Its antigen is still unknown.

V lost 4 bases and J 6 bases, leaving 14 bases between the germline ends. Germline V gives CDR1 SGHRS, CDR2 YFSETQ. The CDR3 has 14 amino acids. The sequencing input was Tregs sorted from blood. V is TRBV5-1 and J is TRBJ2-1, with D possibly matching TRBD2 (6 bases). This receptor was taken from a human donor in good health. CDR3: CASSQQRAFNEQFF. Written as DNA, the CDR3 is TGCGCCAGCAGCCAGCAGCGGGCATTCAATGAGCAGTTCTTC.